The 7 T cell receptor beta chains below were found in one sample sequenced in a study of shared T cell receptors in the human thymus. Method: immunoSEQ multiplex PCR; TCRdb's copy keeps in-frame clones and lacks some. Seen here are approximately 490,000 clones, around 78% observed once, and the top ten hold more than 0.01%. The same sample was also studied in work on human thymus T cells.

The sequencing sample was made of thymocytes. The receptor set was obtained from a boy under two years old with a congenital heart defect.

The genes are TRBV4-1 and TRBJ2-1, with 11 bases matching TRBD2. J gave up 3 bases and V 0 bases, and 4 bases lay outside the gene matches. This CDR3 has 17 residues. CDR1 is MGHRA and CDR2 is YSYEKL in the germline V gene. The CDR3 loop is CASSQDATSGSYNEQFF. The CDR3, as DNA: TGCGCCAGCAGCCAAGATGCTACTAGCGGGAGCTACAATGAGCAGTTCTTC.

This chain links TRBV28 with TRBJ1-1; 12 nucleotides agree with TRBD1. V gave up 6 bases and J gave up 4 bases; unmatched junction bases: 12. The CDR3 contains 17 residues. CDR1 and CDR2 from the germline V gene are MDHEN and SYDVKM. The CDR3 region has the DNA TGTGCCAGCAGGGGGTGGGGGACAGGGGGCGCCGGCACTGAAGCTTTCTTT. Translated: CASRGWGTGGAGTEAFF.

CDR3 sequence: CASSHPRGGAYQETQYF. CDR3 sequence (DNA): TGTGCCAGCAGCCATCCACGGGGGGGAGCGTACCAAGAGACCCAGTACTTC. The genes are TRBV4-2 and TRBJ2-5; TRBD2 aligns across 8 bases. Per germline, CDR1 LGHNA and CDR2 YNFKEQ. V dropped 3 bases and J dropped 0; count of bases not matched to a gene: 9. The CDR3 is 17 amino acids.

The chain joins TRBV6-5 to TRBJ1-1; D gene ambiguous. Per germline, CDR1 MNHEY and CDR2 SVGAGI. This CDR3 is built from 13 residues. Deletions cut 3 bases from V and 4 bases from J, with 9 bases between. In DNA form, the CDR3 reads TGTGCCAGCAGTTATTCCCGCGGCACTGAAGCTTTCTTT. Protein sequence: CASSYSRGTEAFF.

This clone was seen only a few times. This chain joins TRBV25-1 and TRBJ2-1; TRBD2 aligns across 12 bases. This CDR3 has 18 residues. Germline CDR1 and CDR2: MGHDK and SYGVNS. V lost 6 bases and J lost 2; bases outside the gene matches: 11. The CDR3 here is CASSHKTASGRAYNEQFF. CDR3 in DNA: TGTGCCAGCAGCCACAAAACGGCTAGCGGGAGGGCCTACAATGAGCAGTTCTTC.

The chain is built from TRBV11-3 and TRBJ2-3; 9 nucleotides line up with TRBD1. Germline CDR1 reads SGHNT; CDR2 reads YENEEA. This CDR3 spans 18 amino acids. V lost 5 bases to trimming and J lost 0 bases; unmatched junction nucleotides: 12. In nucleotides, the CDR3 is TGTGCCAGCAGCGACGGACAGGGGAGTCTCCCTAGCACAGATACGCAGTATTTT. Translated: CASSDGQGSLPSTDTQYF.

This rearrangement joins TRBV6-1 to TRBJ1-4; D is ambiguous. V dropped 7 bases and J dropped 7 bases, with 19 bases sitting between them. This CDR3 has 15 residues. CDR1 and CDR2 (germline): MNHNS, SASEGT. CDR3 loop: CASTALLSEGEKLFF. The CDR3 nucleotides are TGTGCCAGCACCGCTCTGTTGTCCGAGGGTGAAAAACTGTTTTTT.